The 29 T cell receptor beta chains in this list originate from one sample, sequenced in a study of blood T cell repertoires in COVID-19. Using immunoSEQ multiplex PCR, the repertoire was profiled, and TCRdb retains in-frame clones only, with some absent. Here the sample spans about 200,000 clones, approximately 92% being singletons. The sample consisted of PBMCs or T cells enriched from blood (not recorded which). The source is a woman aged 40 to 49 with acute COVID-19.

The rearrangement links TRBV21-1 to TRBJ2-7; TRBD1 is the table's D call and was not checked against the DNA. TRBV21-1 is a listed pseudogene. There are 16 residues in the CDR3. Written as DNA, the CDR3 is TGTGCCAGCAGCAGAGGGGAGGACAGGACCTCCTACGAGCAGTACTTC. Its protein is CASSRGEDRTSYEQYF.

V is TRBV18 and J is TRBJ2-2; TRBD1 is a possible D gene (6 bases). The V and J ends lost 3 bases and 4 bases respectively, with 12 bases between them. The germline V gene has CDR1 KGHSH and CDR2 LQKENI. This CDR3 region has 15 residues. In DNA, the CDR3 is TGTGCCAGCTCACCGGATCAGGGGCGCACCGGGGAGCTGTTTTTT. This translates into CASSPDQGRTGELFF. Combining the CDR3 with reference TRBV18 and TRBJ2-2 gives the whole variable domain NAGVMQNPRHLVRRRGQEARLRCSPMKGHSHVYWYRQLPEEGLKFMVYLQKENIIDESGMPKERFSAEFPKEGPSILRIQQVVRGDSAAYFCASSPDQGRTGELFFGEGSRLTVL.

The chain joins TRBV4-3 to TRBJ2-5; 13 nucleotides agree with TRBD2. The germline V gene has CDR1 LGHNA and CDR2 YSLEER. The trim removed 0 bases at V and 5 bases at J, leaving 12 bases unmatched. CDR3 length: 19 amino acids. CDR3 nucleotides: TGCGCCAGCAGCCAAGATATAGGGACTAGCGGGACGGTCGGTGAGACCCAGTACTTC. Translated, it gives CASSQDIGTSGTVGETQYF.

The CDR3 DNA is TGTGCCAGCAAAAAAGCGGAAGGGGGAGATACGCAGTATTTT. Translating it yields CASKKAEGGDTQYF. This chain links TRBV2 with TRBJ2-3; weak D call: TRBD1 (6 bases). Germline values: CDR1 SNHLY, CDR2 FYNNEI. The CDR3 length is 14 residues. V was shortened by 7 bases and J by 5 bases, with 16 bases between the two germline ends.

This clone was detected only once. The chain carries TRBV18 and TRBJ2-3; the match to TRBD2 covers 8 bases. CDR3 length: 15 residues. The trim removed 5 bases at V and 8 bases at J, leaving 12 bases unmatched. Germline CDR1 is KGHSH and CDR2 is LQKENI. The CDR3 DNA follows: TGTGCCAGCTCAGAGTCGGGGGGGCCCTATGCTACGCAGTATTTT. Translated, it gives CASSESGGPYATQYF.

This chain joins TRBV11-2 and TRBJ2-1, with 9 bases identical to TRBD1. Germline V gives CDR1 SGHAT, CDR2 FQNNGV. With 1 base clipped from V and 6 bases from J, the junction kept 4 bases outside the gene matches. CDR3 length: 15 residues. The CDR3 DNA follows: TGTGCCAGCAGCTTAGGGGACAGGGACAGCAATGAGCAGTTCTTC. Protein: CASSLGDRDSNEQFF.

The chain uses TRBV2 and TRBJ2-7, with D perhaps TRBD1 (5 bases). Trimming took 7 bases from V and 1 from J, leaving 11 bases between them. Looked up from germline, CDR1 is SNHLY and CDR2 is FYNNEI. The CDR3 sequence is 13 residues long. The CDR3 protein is CASTWQGSYEQYF. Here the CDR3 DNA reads TGTGCCAGCACATGGCAGGGTTCCTACGAGCAGTACTTC.

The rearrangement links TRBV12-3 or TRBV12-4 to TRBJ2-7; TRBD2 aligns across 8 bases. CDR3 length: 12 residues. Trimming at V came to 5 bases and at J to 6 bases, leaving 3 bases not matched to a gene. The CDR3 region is CASSQTSAEQYF. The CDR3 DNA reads TGTGCCAGCAGTCAGACTAGCGCCGAGCAGTACTTC.

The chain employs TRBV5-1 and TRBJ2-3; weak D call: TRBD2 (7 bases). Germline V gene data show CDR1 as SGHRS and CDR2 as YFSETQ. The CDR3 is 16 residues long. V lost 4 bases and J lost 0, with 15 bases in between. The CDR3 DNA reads TGCGCCAGCAGCGGAGGGGGGGCCCCTAGCACAGATACGCAGTATTTT. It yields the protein CASSGGGAPSTDTQYF.

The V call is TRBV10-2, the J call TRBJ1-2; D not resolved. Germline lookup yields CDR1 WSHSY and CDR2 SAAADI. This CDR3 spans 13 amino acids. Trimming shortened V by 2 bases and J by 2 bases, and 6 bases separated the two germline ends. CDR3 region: CASSETVNYGYTF. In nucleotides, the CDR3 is TGCGCCAGCAGTGAGACTGTGAACTATGGCTACACCTTC.

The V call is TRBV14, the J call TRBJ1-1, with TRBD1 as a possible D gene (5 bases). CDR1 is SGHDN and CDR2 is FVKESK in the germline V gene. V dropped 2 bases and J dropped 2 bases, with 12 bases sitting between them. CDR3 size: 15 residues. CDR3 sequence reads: CASSQSGQFNTEAFF. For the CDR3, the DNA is TGTGCCAGCAGCCAATCAGGACAATTCAACACTGAAGCTTTCTTT.

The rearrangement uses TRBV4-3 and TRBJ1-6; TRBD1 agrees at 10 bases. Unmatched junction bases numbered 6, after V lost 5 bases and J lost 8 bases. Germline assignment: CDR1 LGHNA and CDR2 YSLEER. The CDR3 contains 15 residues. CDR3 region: CASSFRTGGDSPLHF. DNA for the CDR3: TGCGCCAGCAGCTTCCGGACAGGGGGAGATTCACCCCTCCACTTT.

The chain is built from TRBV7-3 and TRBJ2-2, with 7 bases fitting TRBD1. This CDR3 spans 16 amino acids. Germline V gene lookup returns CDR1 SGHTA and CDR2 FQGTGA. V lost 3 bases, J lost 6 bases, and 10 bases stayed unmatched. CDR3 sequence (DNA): TGTGCCAGCAGCTTTTCCCCACAGGGGATGGCCGGGGAGCTGTTTTTT. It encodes CASSFSPQGMAGELFF.

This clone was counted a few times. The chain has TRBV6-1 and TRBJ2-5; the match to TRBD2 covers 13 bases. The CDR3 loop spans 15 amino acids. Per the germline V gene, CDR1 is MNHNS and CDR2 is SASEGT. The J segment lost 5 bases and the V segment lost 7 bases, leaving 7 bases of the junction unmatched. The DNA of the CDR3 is TGTGCCAGCACCCCACTAGCGGGAGGGCTGGAGACCCAGTACTTC. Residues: CASTPLAGGLETQYF.

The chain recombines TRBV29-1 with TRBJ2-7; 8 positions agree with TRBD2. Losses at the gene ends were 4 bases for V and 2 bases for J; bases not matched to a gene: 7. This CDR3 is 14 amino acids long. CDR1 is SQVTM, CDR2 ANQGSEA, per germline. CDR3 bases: TGCAGCGTTGTTCCGGGCGGGGGGACCTACGAGCAGTACTTC. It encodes CSVVPGGGTYEQYF.

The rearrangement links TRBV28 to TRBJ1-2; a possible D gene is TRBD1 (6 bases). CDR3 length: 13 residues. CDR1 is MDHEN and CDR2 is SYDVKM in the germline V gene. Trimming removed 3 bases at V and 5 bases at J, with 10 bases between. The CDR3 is CASSLGGGYGYTF. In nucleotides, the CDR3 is TGTGCCAGCAGTTTGGGAGGGGGTTATGGCTACACCTTC.

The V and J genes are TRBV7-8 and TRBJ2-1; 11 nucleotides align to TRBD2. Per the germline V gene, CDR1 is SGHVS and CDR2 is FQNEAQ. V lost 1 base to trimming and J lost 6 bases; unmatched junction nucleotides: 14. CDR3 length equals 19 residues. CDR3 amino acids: CASSLDSTSGTRGGNEQFF. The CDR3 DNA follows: TGTGCCAGCAGCTTAGATTCGACTAGCGGGACCAGAGGGGGCAATGAGCAGTTCTTC.

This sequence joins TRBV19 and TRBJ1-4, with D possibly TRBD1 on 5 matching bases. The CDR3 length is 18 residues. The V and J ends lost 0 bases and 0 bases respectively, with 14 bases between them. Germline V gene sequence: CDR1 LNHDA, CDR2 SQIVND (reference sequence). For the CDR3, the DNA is TGTGCCAGTAGTATAGAAGACAGTAACTATGCAACTAATGAAAAACTGTTTTTT. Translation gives CASSIEDSNYATNEKLFF. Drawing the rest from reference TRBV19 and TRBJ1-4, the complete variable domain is DGGITQSPKYLFRKEGQNVTLSCEQNLNHDAMYWYRQDPGQGLRLIYYSQIVNDFQKGDIAEGYSVSREKKESFPLTVTSAQKNPTAFYLCASSIEDSNYATNEKLFFGSGTQLSVL.

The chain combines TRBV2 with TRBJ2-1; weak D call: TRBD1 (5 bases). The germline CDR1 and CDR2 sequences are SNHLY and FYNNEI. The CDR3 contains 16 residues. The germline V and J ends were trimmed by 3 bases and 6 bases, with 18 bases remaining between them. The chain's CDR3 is CASSEVGAGWSNEQFF. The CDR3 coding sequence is TGTGCCAGCAGTGAGGTAGGGGCAGGGTGGAGCAATGAGCAGTTCTTC.

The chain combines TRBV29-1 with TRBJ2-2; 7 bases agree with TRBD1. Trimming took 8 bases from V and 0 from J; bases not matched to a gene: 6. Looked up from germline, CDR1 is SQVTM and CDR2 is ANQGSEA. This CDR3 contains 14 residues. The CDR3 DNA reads TGCAGCTGCGCTGGGACAGCGAACACCGGGGAGCTGTTTTTT. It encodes CSCAGTANTGELFF.

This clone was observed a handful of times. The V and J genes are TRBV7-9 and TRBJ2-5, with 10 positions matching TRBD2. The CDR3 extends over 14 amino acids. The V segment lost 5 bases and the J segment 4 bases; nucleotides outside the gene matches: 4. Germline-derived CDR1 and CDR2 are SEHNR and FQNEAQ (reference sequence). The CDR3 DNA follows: TGTGCCAGCAGCGACCGGACTAGCGGAGAGACCCAGTACTTC. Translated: CASSDRTSGETQYF.

The DNA of the CDR3 is TGTGCCACCAGCAGAGATGGGGGGGCGCAAGAGACCCAGTACTTC. This gives the protein CATSRDGGAQETQYF. The V gene is TRBV15, the J gene TRBJ2-5; tentatively, D is TRBD2 (7 bases). Trimming removed 0 bases from V and 2 bases from J, with 10 bases in between. The CDR3 loop spans 15 amino acids. Germline CDR1 reads LNHNV; CDR2 reads YYDKDF (reference sequence).

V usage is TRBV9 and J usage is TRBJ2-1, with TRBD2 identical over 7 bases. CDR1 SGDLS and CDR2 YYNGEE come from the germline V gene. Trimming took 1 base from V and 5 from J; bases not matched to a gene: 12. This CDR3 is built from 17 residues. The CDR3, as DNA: TGTGCCAGCAGCGTAAAATCTGTGGGGCTAGCGGACAATGAGCAGTTCTTC. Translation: CASSVKSVGLADNEQFF.

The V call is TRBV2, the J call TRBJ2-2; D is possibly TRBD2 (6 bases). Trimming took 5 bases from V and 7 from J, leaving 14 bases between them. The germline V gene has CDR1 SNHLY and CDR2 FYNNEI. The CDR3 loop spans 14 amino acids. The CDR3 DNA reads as TGTGCCAGCAGTCTGACTAGAATCTTCGGGGAGCTGTTTTTT. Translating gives CASSLTRIFGELFF.

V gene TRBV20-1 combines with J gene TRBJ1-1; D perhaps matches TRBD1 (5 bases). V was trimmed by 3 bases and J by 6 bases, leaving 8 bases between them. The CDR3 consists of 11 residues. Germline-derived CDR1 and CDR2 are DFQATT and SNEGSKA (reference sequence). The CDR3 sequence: CSASGAAEAFF. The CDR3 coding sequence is TGCAGTGCTAGTGGGGCAGCTGAAGCTTTCTTT.

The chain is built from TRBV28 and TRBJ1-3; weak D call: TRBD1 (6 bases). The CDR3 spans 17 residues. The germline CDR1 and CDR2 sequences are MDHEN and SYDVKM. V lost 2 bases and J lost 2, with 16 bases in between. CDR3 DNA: TGTGCCAGCAGTTTAGAACAGGGTGGGACCACTGGAAACACCATATATTTT. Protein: CASSLEQGGTTGNTIYF.

The CDR3 is CASSLGVSGEAFF. Written as DNA, the CDR3 is TGTGCCAGCAGCTTAGGGGTTTCAGGGGAAGCTTTCTTT. V is TRBV7-2 and J is TRBJ1-1, with D possibly matching TRBD1 (5 bases). Germline CDR1 is SGHTA and CDR2 is FQGNSA. CDR3 length: 13 residues. V lost 1 base and J lost 8, with 11 bases in between. Full variable domain (outside the CDR3, taken from reference TRBV7-2 and TRBJ1-1): GAGVSQSPSNKVTEKGKDVELRCDPISGHTALYWYRQSLGQGLEFLIYFQGNSAPDKSGLPSDRFSAERTGGSVSTLTIQRTQQEDSAVYLCASSLGVSGEAFFGQGTRLTVV.

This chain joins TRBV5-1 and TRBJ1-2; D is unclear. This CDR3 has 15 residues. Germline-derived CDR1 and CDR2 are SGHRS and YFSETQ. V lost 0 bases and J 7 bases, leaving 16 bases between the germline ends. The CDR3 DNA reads TGCGCCAGCAGCTTGGACGTGACTCCCTCGGTTGGCTACACCTTC. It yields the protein CASSLDVTPSVGYTF.

The CDR3 spells CASTASADNIYGYTF. The CDR3 DNA is TGTGCCAGTACGGCGAGTGCGGATAATATTTATGGCTACACCTTC. This chain connects TRBV19 to TRBJ1-2; D gene uncertain. CDR3 size: 15 residues. CDR1 and CDR2 from the germline V gene are LNHDA and SQIVND (reference sequence). V dropped 7 bases and J dropped 5 bases, with 20 bases sitting between them.